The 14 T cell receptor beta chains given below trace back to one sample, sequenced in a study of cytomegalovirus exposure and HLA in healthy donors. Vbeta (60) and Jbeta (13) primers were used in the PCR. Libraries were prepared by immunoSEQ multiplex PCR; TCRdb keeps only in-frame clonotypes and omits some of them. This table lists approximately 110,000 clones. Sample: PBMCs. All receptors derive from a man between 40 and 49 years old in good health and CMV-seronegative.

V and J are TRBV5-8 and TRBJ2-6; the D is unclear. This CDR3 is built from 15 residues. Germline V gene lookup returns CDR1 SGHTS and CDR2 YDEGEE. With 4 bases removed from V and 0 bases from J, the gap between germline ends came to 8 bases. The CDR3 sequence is CASSHVSSGANVLTF. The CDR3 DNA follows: TGTGCCAGCAGCCATGTTAGCTCTGGGGCCAACGTCCTGACTTTC.

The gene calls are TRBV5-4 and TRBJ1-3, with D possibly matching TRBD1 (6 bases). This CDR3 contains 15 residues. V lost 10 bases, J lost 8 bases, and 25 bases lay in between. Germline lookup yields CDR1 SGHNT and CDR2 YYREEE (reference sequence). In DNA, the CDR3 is TGTGCCCCTGAAGGGGGGGAATTATTCGAAGACACCATATATTTT. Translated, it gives CAPEGGELFEDTIYF.

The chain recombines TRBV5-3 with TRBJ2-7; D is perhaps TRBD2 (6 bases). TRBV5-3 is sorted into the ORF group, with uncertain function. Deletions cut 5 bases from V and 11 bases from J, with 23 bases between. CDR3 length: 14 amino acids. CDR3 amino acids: CARRGEEGYQWEYF. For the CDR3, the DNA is TGTGCCAGAAGAGGGGAGGAGGGGTACCAGTGGGAGTACTTC.

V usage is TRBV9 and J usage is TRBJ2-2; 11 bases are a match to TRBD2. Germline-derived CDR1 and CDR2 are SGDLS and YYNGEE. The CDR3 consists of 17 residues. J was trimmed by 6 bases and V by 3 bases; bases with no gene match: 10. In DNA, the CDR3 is TGTGCCAGCAGCGAGTCAGTAACTAGCGGGGGACCCGGGGAGCTGTTTTTT. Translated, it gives CASSESVTSGGPGELFF.

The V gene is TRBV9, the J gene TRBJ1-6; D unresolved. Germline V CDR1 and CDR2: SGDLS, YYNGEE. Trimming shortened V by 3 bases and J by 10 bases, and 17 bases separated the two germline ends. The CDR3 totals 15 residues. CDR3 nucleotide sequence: TGTGCCAGCAGCGCCGACCCCGGAGGAGGGTCACCCCTCCACTTT. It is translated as CASSADPGGGSPLHF. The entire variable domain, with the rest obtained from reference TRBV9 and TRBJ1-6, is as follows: DSGVTQTPKHLITATGQRVTLRCSPRSGDLSVYWYQQSLDQGLQFLIQYYNGEERAKGNILERFSAQQFPDLHSELNLSSLELGDSALYFCASSADPGGGSPLHFGNGTRLTVT.

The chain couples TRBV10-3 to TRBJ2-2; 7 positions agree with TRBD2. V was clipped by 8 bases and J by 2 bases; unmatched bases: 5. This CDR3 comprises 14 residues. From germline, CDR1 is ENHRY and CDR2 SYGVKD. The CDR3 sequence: CAIRAGPNTGELFF. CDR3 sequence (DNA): TGTGCCATCCGAGCGGGACCTAACACCGGGGAGCTGTTTTTT.

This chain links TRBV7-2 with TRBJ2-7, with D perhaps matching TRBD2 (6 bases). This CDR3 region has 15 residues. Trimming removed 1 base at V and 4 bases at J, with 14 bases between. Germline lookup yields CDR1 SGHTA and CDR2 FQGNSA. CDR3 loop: CASSLDGTPNYEQYF. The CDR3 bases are TGTGCCAGCAGCTTAGATGGGACTCCTAATTACGAGCAGTACTTC. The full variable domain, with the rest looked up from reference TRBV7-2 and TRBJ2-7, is GAGVSQSPSNKVTEKGKDVELRCDPISGHTALYWYRQSLGQGLEFLIYFQGNSAPDKSGLPSDRFSAERTGGSVSTLTIQRTQQEDSAVYLCASSLDGTPNYEQYFGPGTRLTVT.

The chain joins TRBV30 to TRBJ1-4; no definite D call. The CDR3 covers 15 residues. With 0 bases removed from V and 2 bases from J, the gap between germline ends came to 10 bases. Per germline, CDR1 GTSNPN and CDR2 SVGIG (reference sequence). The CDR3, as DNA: TGTGCCTGGAGTGTACGGTCCGTCACTAATGAAAAACTGTTTTTT. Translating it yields CAWSVRSVTNEKLFF.

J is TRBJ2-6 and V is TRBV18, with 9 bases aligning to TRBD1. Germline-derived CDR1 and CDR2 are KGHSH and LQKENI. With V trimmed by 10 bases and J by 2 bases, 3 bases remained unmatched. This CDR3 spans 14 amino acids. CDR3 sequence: CATTGGAGANVLTF. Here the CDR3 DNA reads TGTGCCACCACAGGGGGCGCTGGGGCCAACGTCCTGACTTTC.

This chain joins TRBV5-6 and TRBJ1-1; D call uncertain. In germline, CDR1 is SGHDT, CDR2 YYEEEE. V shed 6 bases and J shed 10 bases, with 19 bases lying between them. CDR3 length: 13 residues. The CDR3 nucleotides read TGTGCCAGCACCCAGTGGGAGGGTCTCGGAGCTTTCTTT. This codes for CASTQWEGLGAFF.

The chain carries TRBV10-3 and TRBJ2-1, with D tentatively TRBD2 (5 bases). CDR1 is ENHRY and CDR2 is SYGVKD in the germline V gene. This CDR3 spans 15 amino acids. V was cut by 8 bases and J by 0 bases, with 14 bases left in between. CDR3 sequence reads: CAIERGSSSYNEQFF. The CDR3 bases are TGTGCCATCGAAAGAGGGTCGAGCTCCTACAATGAGCAGTTCTTC.

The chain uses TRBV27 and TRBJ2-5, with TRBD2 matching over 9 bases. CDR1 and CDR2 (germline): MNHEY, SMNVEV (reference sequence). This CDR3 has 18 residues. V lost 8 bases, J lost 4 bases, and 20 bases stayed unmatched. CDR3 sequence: CASALRGRALELRETQYF. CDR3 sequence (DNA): TGTGCCAGCGCCCTCCGCGGGAGGGCCCTCGAATTGCGAGAGACCCAGTACTTC.

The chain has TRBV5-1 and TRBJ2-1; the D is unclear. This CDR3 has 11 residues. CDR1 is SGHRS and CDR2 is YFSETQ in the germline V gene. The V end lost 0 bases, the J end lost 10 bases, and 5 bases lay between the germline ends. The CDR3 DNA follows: TGCGCCAGCAGCTTGGCCGTGGAGCAGTTCTTC. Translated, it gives CASSLAVEQFF.

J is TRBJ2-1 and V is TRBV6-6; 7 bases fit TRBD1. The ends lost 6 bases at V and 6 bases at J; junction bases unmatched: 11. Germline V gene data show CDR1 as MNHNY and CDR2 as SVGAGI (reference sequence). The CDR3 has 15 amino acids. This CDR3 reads CASSLTGPLRNEQFF. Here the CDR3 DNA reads TGTGCCAGCAGCTTGACAGGGCCCTTGCGCAATGAGCAGTTCTTC.